This is a list of T cell receptor beta chains from one sample in a study of Ad26.COV2.S vaccination and SARS-CoV-2 variants. The table came from immunoSEQ multiplex PCR; TCRdb's copy has only in-frame clones and leaves some out. The sample holds over 300,000 clones; 83% are singletons and the top ten take more than 7%. The sequencing used peripheral blood, collected in a trial of Ad26.COV2.S vaccine versus placebo. These receptors all come from a person aged 18 to 59 who received the Ad26.COV2.S COVID-19 vaccine or a placebo. Each CDR3 is given with its conserved first and last residue. D genes are given only for firm matches. Expanded clones are given a class, and other clones once, few, many or no size at all.

J gene,clone size,V gene,D gene,CDR3 length,CDR3 DNA,CDR3 protein
TRBJ2-3,.,TRBV10-3,TRBD2,18,TGTGCCATCAGCCGGGGTGTTGGGCGGGGGACTTACACAGATACGCAGTATTTT,CAISRGVGRGTYTDTQYF
TRBJ1-1,.,TRBV6-5,.,14,TGTGCCAGCAGTTACTCGGGAAGGAACACTGAAGCTTTCTTT,CASSYSGRNTEAFF
TRBJ2-1,once,TRBV11-3,.,16,TGTGCCAGCAGCTTCCTCGGCTGGGGAACCTACAATGAGCAGTTCTTC,CASSFLGWGTYNEQFF
TRBJ2-7,once,TRBV27,TRBD2,14,TGTGCCAGCAGCCCTAGCGGGGGCTCCTACGAGCAGTACTTC,CASSPSGGSYEQYF
TRBJ2-1,.,TRBV9,.,16,TGTGCCAGCAGCGTAGAAGGGGGGGCATCCTACAATGAGCAGTTCTTC,CASSVEGGASYNEQFF
TRBJ1-5,.,TRBV29-1,.,12,TGCAGCGTTGGGTCGGAAGAACAGCCCCAGCATTTT,CSVGSEEQPQHF
TRBJ2-1,.,TRBV5-1,TRBD2,15,TGCGCCAGCGGGGAGACTAGCGGGGGATCGAATGAGCAGTTCTTC,CASGETSGGSNEQFF
TRBJ1-2,.,TRBV19,.,13,TGTGCCAGTACCCCCCGAGGGCTCGACGGCTACACCTTC,CASTPRGLDGYTF
TRBJ2-7,once,TRBV19,TRBD1,15,TGTGCCAGTAGTACACCTGGGACAGGGCTTTACGAGCAGTACTTC,CASSTPGTGLYEQYF
TRBJ1-1,.,TRBV2,.,15,TGTGCCAGCAGTGAAGCTAGGGGGGGGCCCCAGACAGCTTTCTTT,CASSEARGGPQTAFF
TRBJ2-7,.,TRBV7-9,TRBD1,14,TGTGCCAGCAGCCCCAACACAGGGGACTACGAGCAGTACTTC,CASSPNTGDYEQYF
TRBJ2-7,once,TRBV6-2/TRBV6-3,TRBD2,16,TGTGCCAGCAGTCTGTGGACTAGCGGGCCCCTCTACGAGCAGTACTTC,CASSLWTSGPLYEQYF
TRBJ2-1,.,TRBV7-3,.,13,TGTGCCAGCAGCTTAACCCAGGGGAACGAGCAGTTCTTC,CASSLTQGNEQFF
TRBJ1-2,.,TRBV6-1,.,13,TGTGCCAGCAGTGAAGGGTCCCTCTATGGCTACACCTTC,CASSEGSLYGYTF
TRBJ2-3,.,TRBV4-1,TRBD2,15,TGCGCCAGCAGTACTAGCGGTACTAGCACAGATACGCAGTATTTT,CASSTSGTSTDTQYF
TRBJ1-2,.,TRBV19,.,13,TGTGCCAGTAGTAATCGGGGTAACTATGGCTACACCTTC,CASSNRGNYGYTF
TRBJ2-3,.,TRBV6-4,TRBD2,15,TGTGCCAGCAGTGACTCGAGCGGGGGGGCAGATACGCAGTATTTT,CASSDSSGGADTQYF
TRBJ1-5,once,TRBV12-3/TRBV12-4,.,13,TGTGCCAGCAGTTTCCTGTCCGGAGGCCCCCAGCATTTT,CASSFLSGGPQHF
TRBJ2-7,.,TRBV2,.,17,TGTGCCAGCAGTCACACCTGGGGCCGGGACAACCTCTACGAGCAGTACTTC,CASSHTWGRDNLYEQYF
TRBJ2-7,.,TRBV9,.,14,TGTGCCAGCAGCGTAGGAAGTCCCTCCGCCGAGCAGTACTTC,CASSVGSPSAEQYF
TRBJ1-1,.,TRBV9,.,13,TGTGCCAGCGGATCCGGCGGGAACACTGAAGCTTTCTTT,CASGSGGNTEAFF
TRBJ2-3,.,TRBV5-1,TRBD1,16,TGCGCCAGCAGCGTCACCGGGACAGGGGGCACAGATACGCAGTATTTT,CASSVTGTGGTDTQYF
TRBJ2-1,.,TRBV5-4,TRBD2,15,TGTGCCAGCAGCTTGGGCGGGGGGGCGTACAATGAGCAGTTCTTC,CASSLGGGAYNEQFF